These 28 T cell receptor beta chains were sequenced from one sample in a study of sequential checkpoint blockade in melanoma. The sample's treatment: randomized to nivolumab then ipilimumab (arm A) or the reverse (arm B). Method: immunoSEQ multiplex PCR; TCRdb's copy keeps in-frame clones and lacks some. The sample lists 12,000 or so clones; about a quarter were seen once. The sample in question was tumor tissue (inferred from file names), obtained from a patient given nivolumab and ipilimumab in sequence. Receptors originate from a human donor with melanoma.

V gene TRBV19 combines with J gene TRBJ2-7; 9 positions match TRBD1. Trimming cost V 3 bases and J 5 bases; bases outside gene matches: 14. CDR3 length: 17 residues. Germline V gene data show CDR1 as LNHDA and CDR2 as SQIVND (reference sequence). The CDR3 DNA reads TGTGCCAGTAGTATGGGGACAGCGGGACAGGGAGACGACGAGCAGTACTTC. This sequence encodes CASSMGTAGQGDDEQYF.

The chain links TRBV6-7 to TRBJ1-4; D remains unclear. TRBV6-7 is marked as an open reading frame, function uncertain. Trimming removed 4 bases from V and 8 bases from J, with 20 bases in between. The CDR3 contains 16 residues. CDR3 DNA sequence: TGTGCCAGCAGTTCAGCCGAAGTGGCTTCTAGGGAAAAACTGTTTTTT. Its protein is CASSSAEVASREKLFF.

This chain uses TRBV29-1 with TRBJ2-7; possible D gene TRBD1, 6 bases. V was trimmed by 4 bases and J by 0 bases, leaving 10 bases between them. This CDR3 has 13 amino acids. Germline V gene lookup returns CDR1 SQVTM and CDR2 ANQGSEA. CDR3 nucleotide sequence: TGCAGCGTTGCCCGGGACACCTCCTACGAGCAGTACTTC. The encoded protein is CSVARDTSYEQYF.

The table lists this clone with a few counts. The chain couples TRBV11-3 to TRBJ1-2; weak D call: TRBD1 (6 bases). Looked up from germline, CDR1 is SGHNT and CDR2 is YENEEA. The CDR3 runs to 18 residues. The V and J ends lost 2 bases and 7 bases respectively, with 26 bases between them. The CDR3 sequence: CASSLLPGGVRLGIGYTF. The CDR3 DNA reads TGTGCCAGCAGCTTACTTCCGGGGGGCGTAAGGTTAGGAATTGGCTACACCTTC.

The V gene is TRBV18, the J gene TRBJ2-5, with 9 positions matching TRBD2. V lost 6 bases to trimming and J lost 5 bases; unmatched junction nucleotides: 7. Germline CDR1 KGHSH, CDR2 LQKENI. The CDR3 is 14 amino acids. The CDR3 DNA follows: TGTGCCAGCTCCCGGGCTAGCGGGGAGGAGACCCAGTACTTC. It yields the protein CASSRASGEETQYF. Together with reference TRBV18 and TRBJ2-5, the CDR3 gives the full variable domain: NAGVMQNPRHLVRRRGQEARLRCSPMKGHSHVYWYRQLPEEGLKFMVYLQKENIIDESGMPKERFSAEFPKEGPSILRIQQVVRGDSAAYFCASSRASGEETQYFGPGTRLLVL.

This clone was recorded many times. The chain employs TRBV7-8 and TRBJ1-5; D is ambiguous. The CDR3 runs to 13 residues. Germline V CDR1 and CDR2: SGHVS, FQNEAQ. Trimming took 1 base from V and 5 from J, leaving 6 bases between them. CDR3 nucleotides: TGTGCCAGCAGCTTAGGCAGCGATCAGCCCCAGCATTTT. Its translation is CASSLGSDQPQHF.

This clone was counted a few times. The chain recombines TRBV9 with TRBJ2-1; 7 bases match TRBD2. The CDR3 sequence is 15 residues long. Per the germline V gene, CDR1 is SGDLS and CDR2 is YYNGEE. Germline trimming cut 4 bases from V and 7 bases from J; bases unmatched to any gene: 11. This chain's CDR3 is CASSIAGAMDNEQFF. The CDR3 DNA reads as TGTGCCAGCAGCATCGCGGGAGCTATGGATAATGAGCAGTTCTTC.

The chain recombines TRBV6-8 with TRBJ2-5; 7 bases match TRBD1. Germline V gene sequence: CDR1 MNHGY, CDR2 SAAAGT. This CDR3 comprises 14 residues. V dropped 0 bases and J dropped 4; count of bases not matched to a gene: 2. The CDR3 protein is CASSYSRQGETQYF. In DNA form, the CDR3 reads TGTGCCAGCAGTTACTCGAGACAGGGAGAGACCCAGTACTTC.

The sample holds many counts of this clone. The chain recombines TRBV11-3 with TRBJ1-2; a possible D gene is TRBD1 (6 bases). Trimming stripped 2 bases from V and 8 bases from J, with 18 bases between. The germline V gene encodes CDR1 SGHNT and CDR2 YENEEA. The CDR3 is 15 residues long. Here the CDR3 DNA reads TGTGCCAGCAGCTTACCCCAGGGGAGAGGGGGAGGCTACACCTTC. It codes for CASSLPQGRGGGYTF.

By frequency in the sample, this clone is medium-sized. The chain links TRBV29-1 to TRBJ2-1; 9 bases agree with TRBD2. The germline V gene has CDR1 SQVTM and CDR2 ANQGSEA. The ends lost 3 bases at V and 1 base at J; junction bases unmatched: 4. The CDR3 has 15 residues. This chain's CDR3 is CSVEGSGGSYNEQFF. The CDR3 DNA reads TGCAGCGTTGAGGGGAGCGGGGGGTCCTACAATGAGCAGTTCTTC.

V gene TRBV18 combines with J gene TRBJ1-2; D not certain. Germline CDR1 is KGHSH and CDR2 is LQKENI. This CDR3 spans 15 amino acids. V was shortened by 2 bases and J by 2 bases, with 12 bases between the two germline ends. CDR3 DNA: TGTGCCAGCTCACCAAACTCTCGGATGAACTATGGCTACACCTTC. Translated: CASSPNSRMNYGYTF.

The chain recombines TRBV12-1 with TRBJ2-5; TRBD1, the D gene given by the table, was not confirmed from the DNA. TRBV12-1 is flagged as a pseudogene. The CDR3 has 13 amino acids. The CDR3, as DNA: TGTGCCAGCAGTATGATGGCACAAGAGACCCAGTACTTC. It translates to CASSMMAQETQYF.

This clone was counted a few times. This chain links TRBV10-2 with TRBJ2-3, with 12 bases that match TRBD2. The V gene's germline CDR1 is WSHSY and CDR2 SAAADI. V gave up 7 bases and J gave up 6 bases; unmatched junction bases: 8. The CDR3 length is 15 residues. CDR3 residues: CASKASGGAPDTQYF. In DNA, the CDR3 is TGCGCCAGCAAGGCTAGCGGGGGGGCGCCGGATACGCAGTATTTT.

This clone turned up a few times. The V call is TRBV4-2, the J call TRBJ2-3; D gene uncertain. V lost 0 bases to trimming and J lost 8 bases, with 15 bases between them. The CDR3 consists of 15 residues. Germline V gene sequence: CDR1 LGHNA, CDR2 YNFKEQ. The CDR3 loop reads CASSQDEGYRPTQYF. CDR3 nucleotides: TGTGCCAGCAGCCAAGATGAAGGCTACCGACCTACGCAGTATTTT.

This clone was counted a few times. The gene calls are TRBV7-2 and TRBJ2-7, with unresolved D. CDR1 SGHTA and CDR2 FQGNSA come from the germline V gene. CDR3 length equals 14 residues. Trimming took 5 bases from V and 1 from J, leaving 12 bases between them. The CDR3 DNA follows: TGTGCCAGCAGCCTCGGTCGCTGGTCCTACGAGCAGTACTTC. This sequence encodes CASSLGRWSYEQYF.

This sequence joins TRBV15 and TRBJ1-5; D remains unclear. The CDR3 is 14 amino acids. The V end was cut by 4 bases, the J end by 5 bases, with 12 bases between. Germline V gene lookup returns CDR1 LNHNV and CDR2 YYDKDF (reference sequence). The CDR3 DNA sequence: TGTGCCACCAGCACCGAGGCAGAGGATCAGCCCCAGCATTTT. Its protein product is CATSTEAEDQPQHF.

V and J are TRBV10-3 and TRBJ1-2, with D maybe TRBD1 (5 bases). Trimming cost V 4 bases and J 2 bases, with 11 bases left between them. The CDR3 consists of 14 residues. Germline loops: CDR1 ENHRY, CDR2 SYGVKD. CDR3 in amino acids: CAISGTKGNYGYTF. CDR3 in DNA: TGTGCCATCAGTGGGACGAAGGGGAACTATGGCTACACCTTC.

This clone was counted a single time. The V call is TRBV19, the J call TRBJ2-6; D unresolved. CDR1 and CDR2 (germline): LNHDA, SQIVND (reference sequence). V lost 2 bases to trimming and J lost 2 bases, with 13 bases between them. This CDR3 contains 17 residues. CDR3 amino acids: CASSILSPWPGANVLTF. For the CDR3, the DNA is TGTGCCAGTAGTATACTGAGCCCCTGGCCTGGGGCCAACGTCCTGACTTTC.

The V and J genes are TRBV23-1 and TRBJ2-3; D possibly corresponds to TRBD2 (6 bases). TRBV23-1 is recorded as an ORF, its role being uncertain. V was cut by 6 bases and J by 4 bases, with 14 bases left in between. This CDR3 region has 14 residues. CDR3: CASSLEWGADTQYF. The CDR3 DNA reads TGCGCCAGCAGCTTGGAGTGGGGGGCAGATACGCAGTATTTT.

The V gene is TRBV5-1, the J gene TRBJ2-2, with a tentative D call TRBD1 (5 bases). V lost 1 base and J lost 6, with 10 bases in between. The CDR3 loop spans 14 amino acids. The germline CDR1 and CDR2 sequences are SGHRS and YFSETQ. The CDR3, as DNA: TGCGCCAGCAGCTTGACAGGAAATGCCGGGGAGCTGTTTTTT. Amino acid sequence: CASSLTGNAGELFF. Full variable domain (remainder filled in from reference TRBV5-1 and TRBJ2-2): KAGVTQTPRYLIKTRGQQVTLSCSPISGHRSVSWYQQTPGQGLQFLFEYFSETQRNKGNFPGRFSGRQFSNSRSEMNVSTLELGDSALYLCASSLTGNAGELFFGEGSRLTVL.

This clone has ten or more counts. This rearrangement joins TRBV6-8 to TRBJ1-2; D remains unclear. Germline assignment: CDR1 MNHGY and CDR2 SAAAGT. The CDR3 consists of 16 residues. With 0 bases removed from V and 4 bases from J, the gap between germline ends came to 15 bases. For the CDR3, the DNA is TGTGCCAGCAGTTACTCGATCCAGGAGCCGACCTATGGCTACACCTTC. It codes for CASSYSIQEPTYGYTF.

CDR3 nucleotides: TGCAGCGTGCTAGGGGACAGTTCGTACGAGCAGTACTTC. Protein sequence: CSVLGDSSYEQYF. The J gene is TRBJ2-7, the V gene TRBV29-1; 7 bases align to TRBD1. V lost 6 bases and J lost 4; bases outside the gene matches: 9. Germline V CDR1 and CDR2: SQVTM, ANQGSEA. The CDR3 contains 13 residues.

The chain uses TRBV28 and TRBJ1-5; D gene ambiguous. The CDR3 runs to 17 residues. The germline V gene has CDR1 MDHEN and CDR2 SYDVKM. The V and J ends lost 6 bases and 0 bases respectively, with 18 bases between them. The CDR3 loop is CASSYRLRVYSNQPQHF. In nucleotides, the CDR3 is TGTGCCAGCAGCTATCGCCTTAGGGTATATAGCAATCAGCCCCAGCATTTT.

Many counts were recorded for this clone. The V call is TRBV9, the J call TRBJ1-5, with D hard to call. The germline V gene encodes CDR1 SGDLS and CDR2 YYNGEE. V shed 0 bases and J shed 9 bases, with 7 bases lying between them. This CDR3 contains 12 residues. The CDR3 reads CASSVERWPQHF. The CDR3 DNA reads TGTGCCAGCAGCGTAGAGAGATGGCCCCAGCATTTT.

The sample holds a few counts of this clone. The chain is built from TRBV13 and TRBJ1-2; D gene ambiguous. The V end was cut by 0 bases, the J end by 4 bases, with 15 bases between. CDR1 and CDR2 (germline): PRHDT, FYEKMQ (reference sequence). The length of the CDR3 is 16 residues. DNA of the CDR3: TGTGCCAGCAGCTTAGGCCTAAGTACCGGCAGCTATGGCTACACCTTC. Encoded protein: CASSLGLSTGSYGYTF. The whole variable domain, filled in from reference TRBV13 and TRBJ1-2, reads AAGVIQSPRHLIKEKRETATLKCYPIPRHDTVYWYQQGPGQDPQFLISFYEKMQSDKGSIPDRFSAQQFSDYHSELNMSSLELGDSALYFCASSLGLSTGSYGYTFGSGTRLTVV.

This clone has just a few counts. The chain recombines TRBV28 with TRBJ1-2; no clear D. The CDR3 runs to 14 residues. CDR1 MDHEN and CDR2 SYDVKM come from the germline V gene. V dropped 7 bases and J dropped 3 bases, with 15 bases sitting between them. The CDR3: CASTSVRSDYGYTF. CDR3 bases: TGTGCCAGCACCTCCGTCCGGTCAGACTATGGCTACACCTTC.

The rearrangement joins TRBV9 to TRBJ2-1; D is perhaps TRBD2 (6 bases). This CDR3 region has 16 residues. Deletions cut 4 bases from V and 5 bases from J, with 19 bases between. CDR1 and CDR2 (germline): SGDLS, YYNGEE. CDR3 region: CASSPPAGYDHNEQFF. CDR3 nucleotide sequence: TGTGCCAGCAGCCCCCCGGCGGGATACGACCACAATGAGCAGTTCTTC.

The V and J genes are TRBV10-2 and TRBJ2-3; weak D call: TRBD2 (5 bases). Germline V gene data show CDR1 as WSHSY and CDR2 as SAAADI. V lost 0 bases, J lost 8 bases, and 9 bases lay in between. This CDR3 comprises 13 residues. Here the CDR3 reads CASSESKRGTQYF. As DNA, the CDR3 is TGCGCCAGCAGTGAGTCGAAACGGGGTACGCAGTATTTT.